These 28 T cell receptor beta chains were sequenced from one sample in a study of blood T cell repertoires in COVID-19. The repertoire was sequenced with immunoSEQ multiplex PCR; TCRdb's copy has only in-frame clones and lacks some. Of about 88,000 clones in the sample, 89% are singletons; the top ten hold roughly 5.2%. Sequenced: peripheral blood. The origin of the receptors is a woman at least 80 years old with active COVID-19.

This clone has a handful of counts. The CDR3 DNA sequence: TGTGCCAGCAGTCCCACGGGAGCGGGAGGGCGGACCGGGGAGCTGTTTTTT. Protein sequence: CASSPTGAGGRTGELFF. The chain joins TRBV6-6 to TRBJ2-2; 10 nucleotides align to TRBD2. V dropped 5 bases and J dropped 5; count of bases not matched to a gene: 11. CDR3 length equals 17 residues. Germline CDR1 and CDR2: MNHNY and SVGAGI (reference sequence).

The chain employs TRBV5-1 and TRBJ1-4; no clear D. This CDR3 region has 14 residues. The germline V gene has CDR1 SGHRS and CDR2 YFSETQ. The ends were cut back, 2 bases at V and 3 bases at J, with 8 bases in the middle. CDR3 sequence: CASSLDSPNEKLFF. CDR3 bases: TGCGCCAGCAGCTTAGACTCCCCTAATGAAAAACTGTTTTTT.

This chain links TRBV5-4 with TRBJ2-1, with 16 nucleotides matching TRBD2. V shed 3 bases and J 3 bases; nucleotides not matched to a gene: 9. The germline V gene has CDR1 SGHNT and CDR2 YYREEE (reference sequence). The length of the CDR3 is 19 residues. Here the CDR3 DNA reads TGTGCCAGCAGCTCAGCCGGGACTAGCGGGAGGGTGGGCTACAATGAGCAGTTCTTC. Translated: CASSSAGTSGRVGYNEQFF.

The chain combines TRBV5-1 with TRBJ1-1, with 11 bases fitting TRBD1. Germline CDR1 and CDR2: SGHRS and YFSETQ. The trim removed 4 bases at V and 11 bases at J, leaving 10 bases unmatched. The CDR3 consists of 14 residues. CDR3 nucleotide sequence: TGCGCCAGCAGCCCAGCCGGGACAGGGGGTGAGGCTTTCTTT. Amino acids: CASSPAGTGGEAFF.

The chain combines TRBV6-2 or TRBV6-3 with TRBJ1-5, with 10 bases identical to TRBD1. The trim removed 6 bases at V and 3 bases at J, leaving 8 bases unmatched. The CDR3 runs to 16 residues. The germline gives CDR1 MNHEY, CDR2 SVGEGT. The CDR3 is CASSKQTGGINQPQHF. The DNA for the CDR3 is TGTGCCAGCAGCAAACAGACAGGGGGCATCAATCAGCCCCAGCATTTT.

The chain recombines TRBV2 with TRBJ1-3, with 10 bases aligning to TRBD1. Germline loops: CDR1 SNHLY, CDR2 FYNNEI. Trimming at V came to 7 bases and at J to 3 bases, leaving 6 bases not matched to a gene. This CDR3 contains 15 residues. CDR3 loop: CASNRDRGYGNTIYF. The CDR3 coding sequence is TGTGCCAGCAACAGGGACAGGGGATATGGAAACACCATATATTTT.

This chain connects TRBV28 to TRBJ1-6, with a tentative D call TRBD1 (6 bases). The V gene lost 5 bases and the J gene lost 10 bases, with 12 bases spanning the gap. This CDR3 region has 13 residues. Germline CDR1 and CDR2: MDHEN and SYDVKM. The CDR3 sequence is CASSAGVGSPLHF. The CDR3 DNA reads TGTGCCAGCAGTGCAGGGGTGGGATCACCCCTCCACTTT.

This chain joins TRBV28 and TRBJ2-7; the D gene is possibly TRBD2 (6 bases). Germline values: CDR1 MDHEN, CDR2 SYDVKM. V lost 5 bases and J lost 0, with 14 bases in between. The CDR3 totals 15 residues. This CDR3 is CASSPTSPTSYEQYF. The CDR3 DNA is TGTGCCAGCAGTCCGACTAGTCCCACCTCCTACGAGCAGTACTTC.

The table lists this clone with a count of one. The chain couples TRBV9 to TRBJ2-7; no reliable D call. The CDR3 sequence is 14 residues long. V was pared by 4 bases and J by 4 bases, with 15 bases between. Germline CDR1 and CDR2: SGDLS and YYNGEE. This chain's CDR3 is CASSPTIYRYEQYF. Here the CDR3 DNA reads TGTGCCAGCAGCCCAACCATATACCGGTACGAGCAGTACTTC.

This sequence joins TRBV19 and TRBJ2-3; 13 bases agree with TRBD2. The trim removed 5 bases at V and 4 bases at J, leaving 6 bases unmatched. Germline CDR1 LNHDA, CDR2 SQIVND (reference sequence). The CDR3 is made up of 16 amino acids. CDR3: CASSFSGLAGADTQYF. In DNA, the CDR3 is TGTGCCAGTAGTTTTTCCGGACTAGCGGGAGCAGATACGCAGTATTTT. The variable domain in full, with the rest retrieved from reference TRBV19 and TRBJ2-3, is DGGITQSPKYLFRKEGQNVTLSCEQNLNHDAMYWYRQDPGQGLRLIYYSQIVNDFQKGDIAEGYSVSREKKESFPLTVTSAQKNPTAFYLCASSFSGLAGADTQYFGPGTRLTVL.

The chain links TRBV3-1 (or the pseudogene TRBV3-2) to TRBJ2-6; D may be TRBD1 (6 bases). Trimming cost V 8 bases and J 6 bases, with 20 bases left between them. The CDR3 extends over 16 amino acids. The germline CDR1 and CDR2 sequences are LGHDT and YNNKEL (reference sequence). As DNA, the CDR3 is TGTGCCAGCGCGCCGTCCCAGGGGCAGGTGGCCAACGTCCTGACTTTC. This translates into CASAPSQGQVANVLTF.

The chain is built from TRBV7-6 and TRBJ2-7; possible D gene TRBD2, 6 bases. The CDR3 is 15 residues long. CDR1 is SGHVS, CDR2 FNYEAQ, per germline. V lost 3 bases, J lost 2 bases, and 14 bases lay in between. CDR3: CASSLGGGKTYEQYF. The CDR3 DNA is TGTGCCAGCAGCTTGGGCGGAGGGAAAACCTACGAGCAGTACTTC. Together with reference TRBV7-6 and TRBJ2-7, the CDR3 gives the full variable domain: GAGVSQSPRYKVTKRGQDVALRCDPISGHVSLYWYRQALGQGPEFLTYFNYEAQQDKSGLPNDRFSAERPEGSISTLTIQRTEQRDSAMYRCASSLGGGKTYEQYFGPGTRLTVT.

This rearrangement joins TRBV14 to TRBJ2-1, with 9 bases aligning to TRBD2. After removal of 4 bases from V and 7 bases from J, the junction contained 11 bases not matched to a gene. This CDR3 has 16 amino acids. The V gene's germline CDR1 is SGHDN and CDR2 FVKESK. The CDR3 sequence is CASSPLAGVQINEQFF. CDR3 DNA: TGTGCCAGCAGCCCATTAGCGGGAGTTCAGATAAATGAGCAGTTCTTC.

This clone was detected once. The DNA is omitted, as the CDR3 cannot be located on it reliably, and the CDR3 follows TCRdb's listing. J is TRBJ1-3 and V is TRBV6-5. Germline-derived CDR1 and CDR2 are MNHEY and SVGAGI. The CDR3 length equals 14 residues, ends included. CDR3 amino acids: CASSTSFSGNTIYF.

The chain uses TRBV13 and TRBJ2-3, with D possibly matching TRBD2 (6 bases). The V end lost 2 bases, the J end lost 2 bases, and 26 bases lay between the germline ends. This CDR3 region has 20 residues. Looked up from germline, CDR1 is PRHDT and CDR2 is FYEKMQ (reference sequence). CDR3 loop: CASSLRYGDSRILITDTQYF. In nucleotides, the CDR3 is TGTGCCAGCAGCTTACGTTACGGGGACTCAAGGATCCTTATCACAGATACGCAGTATTTT. The full variable domain, with the rest looked up from reference TRBV13 and TRBJ2-3, is AAGVIQSPRHLIKEKRETATLKCYPIPRHDTVYWYQQGPGQDPQFLISFYEKMQSDKGSIPDRFSAQQFSDYHSELNMSSLELGDSALYFCASSLRYGDSRILITDTQYFGPGTRLTVL.

The genes are TRBV7-2 and TRBJ2-5; a possible D gene is TRBD1 (6 bases). Trimming left V 4 bases short and J 4 bases short, with 13 bases between. This CDR3 comprises 14 residues. Germline CDR1 is SGHTA and CDR2 is FQGNSA. CDR3 nucleotide sequence: TGTGCCAGCAGCTCCAGCAGGGGCTCAGAGACCCAGTACTTC. Translating it yields CASSSSRGSETQYF.

The rearrangement uses TRBV18 and TRBJ2-2; no clear D gene. Per the germline V gene, CDR1 is KGHSH and CDR2 is LQKENI. There are 16 residues in the CDR3. V was clipped by 0 bases and J by 2 bases, with 10 bases between them. The CDR3 here is CASSPPRSSNTGELFF. The CDR3 region has the DNA TGTGCCAGCTCACCACCTCGAAGTAGTAACACCGGGGAGCTGTTTTTT.

This clone is a singleton in its sample. The rearrangement joins TRBV20-1 to TRBJ1-3; 8 bases are shared with TRBD1. Germline V CDR1 and CDR2: DFQATT, SNEGSKA (reference sequence). With V trimmed by 3 bases and J by 3 bases, 7 bases remained unmatched. The CDR3 spans 15 residues. The CDR3 loop reads CSASYGQGDGNTIYF. Written as DNA, the CDR3 is TGCAGTGCTAGTTACGGACAGGGTGATGGAAACACCATATATTTT.

The rearrangement joins TRBV6-2 or TRBV6-3 to TRBJ2-7, with D perhaps matching TRBD1 (6 bases). CDR1 and CDR2 (germline): MNHEY, SVGEGT. Trimming took 2 bases from V and 2 from J, leaving 10 bases between them. The CDR3 loop spans 14 amino acids. The CDR3 loop is CASSYPTGPYEQYF. DNA of the CDR3: TGTGCCAGCAGTTACCCTACAGGGCCCTACGAGCAGTACTTC.

V and J are TRBV21-1 and TRBJ1-5; TRBD1, the table's D call, was not compared with the DNA. TRBV21-1 has pseudogene status. This CDR3 spans 19 amino acids. The CDR3 region is CASSKVARGPRYSNQPQHF. In DNA form, the CDR3 reads TGTGCCAGCAGCAAAGTTGCCAGGGGCCCCCGTTATAGCAATCAGCCCCAGCATTTT.

Written as DNA, the CDR3 is TGTGCCAGCAGTTCCTGGACGGGGGACGCATCTGGGGCCAACGTCCTGACTTTC. Translating gives CASSSWTGDASGANVLTF. V usage is TRBV27 and J usage is TRBJ2-6, with D possibly matching TRBD2 (6 bases). The ends were cut back, 4 bases at V and 1 base at J, with 17 bases in the middle. Per the germline V gene, CDR1 is MNHEY and CDR2 is SMNVEV (reference sequence). This CDR3 has 18 amino acids. Full variable domain (outside the CDR3, taken from reference TRBV27 and TRBJ2-6): EAQVTQNPRYLITVTGKKLTVTCSQNMNHEYMSWYRQDPGLGLRQIYYSMNVEVTDKGDVPEGYKVSRKEKRNFPLILESPSPNQTSLYFCASSSWTGDASGANVLTFGAGSRLTVL.

Relative to its sample, this clone is medium-sized. Other DNA sequences of this sample code for an identical CDR3. The chain recombines TRBV19 with TRBJ2-2, with TRBD2 as a possible D gene (5 bases). V was pared by 3 bases and J by 2 bases, with 13 bases between. The germline CDR1 and CDR2 sequences are LNHDA and SQIVND (reference sequence). CDR3 length: 16 residues. The CDR3 is CASSILGAANTGELFF. CDR3 in DNA: TGTGCCAGTAGTATCTTAGGAGCGGCAAACACCGGGGAGCTGTTTTTT.

V usage is TRBV4-1 and J usage is TRBJ1-2; D is possibly TRBD1 (6 bases). Trimming took off 1 base at V and 3 bases at J, with 15 bases between the two ends. This CDR3 comprises 16 residues. Germline V gives CDR1 MGHRA, CDR2 YSYEKL. CDR3 amino acids: CASSQGRAGADYGYTF. The CDR3 region has the DNA TGCGCCAGCAGCCAAGGTAGAGCAGGGGCAGACTATGGCTACACCTTC.

This clone has just a few counts. V is TRBV7-2 and J is TRBJ2-5, with D perhaps matching TRBD1 (5 bases). The germline gives CDR1 SGHTA, CDR2 FQGNSA. The V end was cut by 5 bases, the J end by 5 bases, with 15 bases between. The length of the CDR3 is 14 residues. In nucleotides, the CDR3 is TGTGCCAGCAGCCCGCGAATAGGGGCGGAGACCCAGTACTTC. It codes for CASSPRIGAETQYF.

This clone was observed a handful of times. The V and J genes are TRBV28 and TRBJ2-7; D uncertain. The germline V gene has CDR1 MDHEN and CDR2 SYDVKM. Deletions cut 4 bases from V and 1 base from J, with 8 bases between. The CDR3 contains 13 residues. For the CDR3, the DNA is TGTGCCAGCAGTTGGCTGCCTTCCTACGAGCAGTACTTC. It is translated as CASSWLPSYEQYF.

This chain connects TRBV19 to TRBJ2-1, with TRBD2 matching 11 bases. Trimming took 4 bases from V and 6 from J; bases not matched to a gene: 23. This CDR3 contains 21 residues. Germline-derived CDR1 and CDR2 are LNHDA and SQIVND (reference sequence). The chain's CDR3 is CASSTPPGLAGGLLEGNEQFF. CDR3 nucleotide sequence: TGTGCCAGTAGTACTCCTCCCGGGCTAGCGGGAGGACTCCTTGAGGGCAATGAGCAGTTCTTC.

V is TRBV9 and J is TRBJ1-4; 11 bases agree with TRBD1. Germline CDR1 and CDR2: SGDLS and YYNGEE. CDR3 length: 16 amino acids. V was clipped by 4 bases and J by 2 bases; unmatched bases: 4. CDR3 protein: CASSLRDRGTNEKLFF. As DNA, the CDR3 is TGTGCCAGCAGCCTAAGGGACAGGGGGACTAATGAAAAACTGTTTTTT.

V gene TRBV6-1 combines with J gene TRBJ2-3; 8 bases agree with TRBD2. This CDR3 has 17 amino acids. Trimming took 0 bases from V and 1 from J; bases not matched to a gene: 6. Germline V gene lookup returns CDR1 MNHNS and CDR2 SASEGT. This CDR3 is CASSEASAGVRTDTQYF. CDR3 DNA sequence: TGTGCCAGCAGTGAAGCGTCAGCGGGAGTCCGCACAGATACGCAGTATTTT.